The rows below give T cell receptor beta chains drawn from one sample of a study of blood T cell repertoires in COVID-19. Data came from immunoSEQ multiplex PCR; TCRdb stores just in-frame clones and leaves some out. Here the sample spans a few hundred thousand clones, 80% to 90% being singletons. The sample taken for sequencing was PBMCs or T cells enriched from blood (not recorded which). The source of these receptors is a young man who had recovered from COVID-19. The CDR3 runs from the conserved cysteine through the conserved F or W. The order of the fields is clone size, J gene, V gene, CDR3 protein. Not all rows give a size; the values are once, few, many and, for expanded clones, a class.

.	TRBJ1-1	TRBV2	CASSEHHGGSEAFF
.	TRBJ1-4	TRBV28	CASSPGPTNEKLFF
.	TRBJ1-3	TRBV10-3	CAISEQVTSGNTIYF
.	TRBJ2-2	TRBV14	CASSRHPPGGGITGELFF
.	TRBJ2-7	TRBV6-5	CASRRDRNYEQYF
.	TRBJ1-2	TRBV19	CASSLGLSNYGYTF
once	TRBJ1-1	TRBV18	CASSPGREINTEAFF
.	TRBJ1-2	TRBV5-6	CASAWTEGNYGYTF
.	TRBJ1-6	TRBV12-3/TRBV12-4	CASSFGTPLHF
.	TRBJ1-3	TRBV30	CAWGRLISGNTIYF
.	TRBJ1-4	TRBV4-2	CASSPARGADEKLFF
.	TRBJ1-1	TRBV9	CASSVGTGGRGAFF
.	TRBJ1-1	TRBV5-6	CASSFGGLEAFF
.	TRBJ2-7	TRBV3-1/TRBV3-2	CASSQLTGGKRLRGREQYF
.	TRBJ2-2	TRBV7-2	CASSLMTHTGELFF
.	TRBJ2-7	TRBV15	CATSRGGTTYEQYF
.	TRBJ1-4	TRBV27	CASGGVLSEKLFF
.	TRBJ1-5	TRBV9	CASSVDGGTVQPQHF
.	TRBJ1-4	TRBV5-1	CASSSMAGAQVGGEKLFF
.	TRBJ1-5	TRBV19	CASSEQDRDGNRGNQPQHF
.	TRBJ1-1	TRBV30	CAWSVLSLDTEAFF
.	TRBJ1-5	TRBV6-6	CASSDQIVGTGGAGNQPQHF
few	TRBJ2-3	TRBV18	CASSPGTDTQYF
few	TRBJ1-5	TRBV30	CAWSPPGGKLSNQPQHF
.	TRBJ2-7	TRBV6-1	CASSEVRGMTYEQYF
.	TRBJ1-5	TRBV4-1	CASSQGRGAPNYPYSNQPQHF
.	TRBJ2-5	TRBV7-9	CASSGPGQGEETQYF
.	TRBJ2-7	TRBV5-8	CASKKRVSSYEQYF
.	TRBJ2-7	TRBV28	CASSRTLNSYEQYF
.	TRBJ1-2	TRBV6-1	CASSEWPGGGYTF
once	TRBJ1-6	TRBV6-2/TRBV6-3	CASSSADRASLPLHF
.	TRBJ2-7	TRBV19	CASSNMAGVLQEQYF
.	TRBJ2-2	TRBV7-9	CASSLHATGITGELFF
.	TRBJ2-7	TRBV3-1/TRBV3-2	CASSLGGTSYEQYF
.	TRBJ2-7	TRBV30	CAWSPLGGTGGAEQYF
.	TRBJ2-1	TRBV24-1	CATSDPGLSEQFF
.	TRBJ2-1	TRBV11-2	CASSQTVGDSHINEQFF
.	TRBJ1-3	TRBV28	CASSLGTRGNTIYF
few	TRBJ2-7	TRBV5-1	CASSLEQRGAEQYF
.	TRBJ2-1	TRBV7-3	CASSLGHWNEQFF
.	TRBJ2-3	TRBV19	CASSIEGTGGRRTDTQYF
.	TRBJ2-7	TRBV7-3	CASSFLAGGLHEQYF
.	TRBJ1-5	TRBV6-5	CASSYSSGGNQPQHF
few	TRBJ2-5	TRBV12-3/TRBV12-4	CASRRTGRETQYF
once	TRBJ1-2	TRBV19	CATTQGLDYGYTF
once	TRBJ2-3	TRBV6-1	CASSERLAGLTQYF
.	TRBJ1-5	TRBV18	CASSIDRGVQPQHF
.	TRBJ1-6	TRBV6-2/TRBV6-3	CASSTLQERNSPLHF
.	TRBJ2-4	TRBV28	CASSLYSGTNIQYF
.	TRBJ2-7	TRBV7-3	CASSCVGDNEQYF
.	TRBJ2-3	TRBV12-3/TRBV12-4	CASTSTDTQYF
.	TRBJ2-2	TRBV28	CASSPGTEGPGELFF
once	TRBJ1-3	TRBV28	CASSSPGTGNTIYF
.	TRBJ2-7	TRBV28	CASSPPDRDEQYF
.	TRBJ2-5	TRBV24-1	CATTSGQNQETQYF
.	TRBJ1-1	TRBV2	CASIMRATEAFF
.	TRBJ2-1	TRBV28	CASSLPPGQSYNEQFF
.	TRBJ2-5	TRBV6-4	CASSDLLGIQETQYF
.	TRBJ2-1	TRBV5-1	CASSPWTSLSSYNEQFF
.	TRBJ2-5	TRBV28	CASSPRTGGRETQYF